This passage covers 17 T cell receptor beta chains from one sample sequenced in a study of CD8+CD57+ T cells in acquired aplastic anemia. Before being chosen for sequencing, patients had shown CD8+CD57+ cell expansion by flow cytometry. The use of genomic DNA as template underpinned the TCR beta VDJ and CDR3 profiling. TCRdb used MiXCR to reprocess the reads, holding one entry per CDR3 protein. Of 200,000 to 250,000 distinct CDR3 sequences in the sample, approximately 50% are singletons; the top ten hold 7.8%. The sample was sorted CD4+, CD8+, or CD8+CD57+ T cells (not recorded which) from PBMCs. Every receptor here comes from a human donor with aplastic anemia.

The rearrangement joins TRBV4-1 to TRBJ1-2, with D possibly being TRBD1 (5 bases). Trimming removed 3 bases at V and 8 bases at J, with 10 bases between. This CDR3 contains 12 residues. Looked up from germline, CDR1 is MGHRA and CDR2 is YSYEKL. The CDR3: CASSQWGDGYTF. The CDR3 nucleotides read TGCGCCAGCAGCCAGTGGGGGGACGGCTACACCTTC.

This clonotype appeared many times. Here the CDR3 reads CASSIGTSGNLNEQFF. The CDR3 DNA is TGTGCCAGCAGCATAGGGACTAGCGGGAATCTGAATGAGCAGTTCTTC. This chain joins TRBV9 and TRBJ2-1; 13 bases match TRBD2. Germline loops: CDR1 SGDLS, CDR2 YYNGEE. V dropped 4 bases and J dropped 7; count of bases not matched to a gene: 8. The CDR3 contains 16 residues.

The sample holds many counts of this clonotype. The chain is built from TRBV7-9 and TRBJ2-1, with D possibly being TRBD1 (8 bases). V lost 2 bases and J 4 bases, leaving 12 bases between the germline ends. The CDR3 runs to 15 residues. Germline V gene lookup returns CDR1 SEHNR and CDR2 FQNEAQ (reference sequence). This chain's CDR3 is CASSLSGTGYNEQFF. The CDR3 DNA reads as TGTGCCAGCAGCTTAAGCGGGACAGGTTACAATGAGCAGTTCTTC.

This clonotype has ten or more counts. The CDR3 reads CASSLNGGPLSYNEQFF. The CDR3 nucleotides read TGTGCCAGCAGCTTAAACGGGGGACCCCTCTCCTACAATGAGCAGTTCTTC. The rearrangement uses TRBV7-3 and TRBJ2-1; D is perhaps TRBD2 (6 bases). This CDR3 has 17 residues. Germline CDR1 reads SGHTA; CDR2 reads FQGTGA. V lost 1 base and J lost 0, with 13 bases in between.

This sequence joins TRBV27 and TRBJ2-7; D call uncertain. Trimming took 6 bases from V and 6 from J, leaving 15 bases between them. This CDR3 has 13 amino acids. Germline CDR1 reads MNHEY; CDR2 reads SMNVEV (reference sequence). The CDR3 region has the DNA TGTGCCAGCAGCGACCCGCCAGGTTCCGAGCAGTACTTC. Amino acids: CASSDPPGSEQYF.

As regards this clonotype: It is unclear where the CDR3 begins or ends on the DNA, so no DNA is shown, and the CDR3 is as TCRdb lists it. CDR3 region: CASSFYICSARLLFNEQFF. The V call is TRBV7-2, the J call TRBJ2-1; the table gives TRBD2 as D, unverified against the DNA. From its first to its last residue, the CDR3 has 19 amino acids. Germline CDR1 and CDR2: SGHTA and FQGNSA.

This chain uses TRBV7-8 with TRBJ1-1; D unresolved. The CDR3 runs to 14 residues. CDR1 is SGHVS, CDR2 FQNEAQ, per germline. V was trimmed by 4 bases and J by 1 base, leaving 10 bases between them. The CDR3 region has the DNA TGTGCCAGCAGCTACTTGTTAAAGAACACTGAAGCTTTCTTT. Encoded protein: CASSYLLKNTEAFF. Supplemented by reference TRBV7-8 and TRBJ1-1, the full variable domain reads GAGVSQSPRYKVAKRGQDVALRCDPISGHVSLFWYQQALGQGPEFLTYFQNEAQLDKSGLPSDRFFAERPEGSVSTLKIQRTQQEDSAVYLCASSYLLKNTEAFFGQGTRLTVV.

The chain is built from TRBV6-4 and TRBJ2-2, with 7 bases aligning to TRBD1. CDR3 length: 14 amino acids. V lost 6 bases to trimming and J lost 1 base; unmatched junction nucleotides: 2. The germline CDR1 and CDR2 sequences are MRHNA and SNTAGT. The CDR3 DNA reads as TGTGCCAGCAGAGGGACAGAGAACACCGGGGAGCTGTTTTTT. This gives the protein CASRGTENTGELFF.

This clonotype was observed once. V and J are TRBV2 and TRBJ2-2, with TRBD1 matching over 9 bases. V gave up 6 bases and J gave up 1 base; unmatched junction bases: 6. The CDR3 is 16 amino acids. Germline assignment: CDR1 SNHLY and CDR2 FYNNEI. For the CDR3, the DNA is TGTGCCAGCAGCTGGGACAGGGCCAGGAACACCGGGGAGCTGTTTTTT. This sequence encodes CASSWDRARNTGELFF.

This clonotype showed up many times. The rearrangement links TRBV19 to TRBJ2-7; TRBD1 aligns across 8 bases. Germline CDR1 reads LNHDA; CDR2 reads SQIVND (reference sequence). The CDR3 sequence is 17 residues long. With 4 bases clipped from V and 2 bases from J, the junction kept 13 bases outside the gene matches. The CDR3 DNA reads TGTGCCAGTAGTACATCCGACAGAAGGACAGGGCCCTACGAGCAGTACTTC. Its protein product is CASSTSDRRTGPYEQYF. Full variable domain (remainder filled in from reference TRBV19 and TRBJ2-7): DGGITQSPKYLFRKEGQNVTLSCEQNLNHDAMYWYRQDPGQGLRLIYYSQIVNDFQKGDIAEGYSVSREKKESFPLTVTSAQKNPTAFYLCASSTSDRRTGPYEQYFGPGTRLTVT.

This clonotype was picked up many times. This chain uses TRBV5-1 with TRBJ1-6, with a weak D call TRBD1 (5 bases). The length of the CDR3 is 14 residues. With 2 bases removed from V and 10 bases from J, the gap between germline ends came to 13 bases. Germline CDR1 reads SGHRS; CDR2 reads YFSETQ. The CDR3 protein is CASSFRDRDSPLHF. The CDR3, as DNA: TGCGCCAGCAGCTTCCGAGACAGAGACTCACCCCTCCACTTT.

The gene calls are TRBV10-3 and TRBJ1-2; D ambiguous. Trimming cost V 5 bases and J 0 bases, with 7 bases left between them. The CDR3 has 13 amino acids. Germline CDR1 reads ENHRY; CDR2 reads SYGVKD. The DNA of the CDR3 is TGTGCCATCAGTCGAAACGCTAACTATGGCTACACCTTC. This codes for CAISRNANYGYTF.

This chain links TRBV7-9 with TRBJ2-7; D gene unclear. Germline CDR1 reads SEHNR; CDR2 reads FQNEAQ (reference sequence). This CDR3 is built from 13 residues. The V end lost 0 bases, the J end lost 6 bases, and 9 bases lay between the germline ends. CDR3 coding DNA: TGTGCCAGCAGCTTAGCTGGCGACTCCGAGCAGTACTTC. Protein sequence: CASSLAGDSEQYF.

This clonotype has a count of ten or more. V is TRBV10-3 and J is TRBJ1-6; 7 bases agree with TRBD1. V trimming: 0 bases; J trimming: 10 bases; junction bases outside the gene matches: 6. CDR1 is ENHRY and CDR2 is SYGVKD in the germline V gene. This CDR3 spans 15 amino acids. The CDR3: CAISESKQGYSPLHF. As DNA, the CDR3 is TGTGCCATCAGTGAGTCGAAACAGGGGTACTCACCCCTCCACTTT.

Comment on this clonotype: Compared with germline, one end of the junction differs, possibly owing to a read error. This chain joins TRBV4-2 and TRBJ2-6; 10 nucleotides match TRBD1. The CDR3 runs to 16 residues. From germline, CDR1 is LGHNA and CDR2 YNFKEQ. The CDR3 here is CASSQIRGTGADVLTF. CDR3 bases: TGTGCCAGCAGCCAAATTCGGGGGACAGGGGCCGACGTCCTGACTTTC.

The J gene is TRBJ2-7, the V gene TRBV2; the D gene is possibly TRBD1 (5 bases). Trimming took off 5 bases at V and 3 bases at J, with 14 bases between the two ends. The length of the CDR3 is 14 residues. From germline, CDR1 is SNHLY and CDR2 FYNNEI. The CDR3 protein is CASSPRAPGYEQYF. For the CDR3, the DNA is TGTGCCAGCAGTCCCAGGGCCCCCGGCTACGAGCAGTACTTC.

This clonotype appeared many times. The gene calls are TRBV19 and TRBJ2-7; D remains ambiguous. This CDR3 comprises 15 residues. The V gene's germline CDR1 is LNHDA and CDR2 SQIVND (reference sequence). The ends were cut back, 1 base at V and 5 bases at J, with 15 bases in the middle. The CDR3 sequence: CASSIGAGYYDEQYF. The CDR3 coding sequence is TGTGCCAGTAGTATAGGGGCAGGCTATTACGACGAGCAGTACTTC.